This T cell receptor (beta chain) was documented in a study of response to subunit inactivated influenza vaccine. TCRdb fed the RT-PCR reads into MiXCR, producing one record per CDR3 protein. Here the sample spans 750,000 to 850,000 distinct CDR3 sequences, less than 20% being singletons. CDR1 and CDR2 from the germline V gene are SGHDN and FVKESK. Trimming left V 0 bases short and J 9 bases short, with 9 bases between. The CDR3 runs to 12 residues. Points from the study as a whole: Each seasonal flu vaccination may recruit only limited new T cells, authors suggested.

This clonotype was seen a few times. The antigen remains unidentified. The receptor was derived from a man aged 50-60 years who received an inactivated influenza vaccine. This material consisted of PBMCs from blood, taken roughly 5 days after vaccination. V is TRBV14 and J is TRBJ2-7; D gene unclear. The CDR3 coding sequence is TGTGCCAGCAGCCAAGACCGACTCCGGCAGTACTTC. Its translation: CASSQDRLRQYF.